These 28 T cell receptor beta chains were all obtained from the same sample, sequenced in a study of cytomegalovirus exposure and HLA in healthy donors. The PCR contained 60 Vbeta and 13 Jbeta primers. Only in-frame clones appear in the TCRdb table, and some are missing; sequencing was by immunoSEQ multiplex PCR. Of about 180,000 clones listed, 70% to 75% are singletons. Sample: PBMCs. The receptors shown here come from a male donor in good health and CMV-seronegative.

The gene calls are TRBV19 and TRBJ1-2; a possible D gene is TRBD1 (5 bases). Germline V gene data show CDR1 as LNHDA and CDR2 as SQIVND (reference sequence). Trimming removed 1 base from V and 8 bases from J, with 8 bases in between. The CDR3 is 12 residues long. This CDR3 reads CASSIGHRGYTF. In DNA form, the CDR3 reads TGTGCCAGTAGTATAGGCCACAGGGGCTACACCTTC.

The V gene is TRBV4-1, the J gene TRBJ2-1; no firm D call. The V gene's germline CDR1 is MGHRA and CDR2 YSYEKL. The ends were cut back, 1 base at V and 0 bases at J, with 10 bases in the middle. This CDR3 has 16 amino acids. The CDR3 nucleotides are TGCGCCAGCAGCCAAGTAGATCTATTCTCCTACAATGAGCAGTTCTTC. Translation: CASSQVDLFSYNEQFF.

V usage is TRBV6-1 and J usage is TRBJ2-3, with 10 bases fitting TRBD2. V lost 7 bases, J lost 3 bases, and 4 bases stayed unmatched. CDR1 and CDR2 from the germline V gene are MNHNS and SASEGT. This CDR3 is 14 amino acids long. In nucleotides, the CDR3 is TGTGCCAGCAATCGACTAGCGGGTACAGATACGCAGTATTTT. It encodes CASNRLAGTDTQYF.

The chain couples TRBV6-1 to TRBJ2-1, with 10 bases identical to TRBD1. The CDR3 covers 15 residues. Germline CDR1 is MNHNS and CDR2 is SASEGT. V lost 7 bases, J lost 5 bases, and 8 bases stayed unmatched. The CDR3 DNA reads TGTGCCAGCACGAAAGGGGGACAGGGGAACAATGAGCAGTTCTTC. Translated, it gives CASTKGGQGNNEQFF.

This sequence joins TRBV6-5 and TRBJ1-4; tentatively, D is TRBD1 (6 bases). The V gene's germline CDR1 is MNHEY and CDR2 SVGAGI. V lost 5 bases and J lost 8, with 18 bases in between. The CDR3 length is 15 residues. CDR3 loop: CASSADRIRYEKLFF. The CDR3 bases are TGTGCCAGCAGTGCAGACAGGATCCGCTACGAAAAACTGTTTTTT.

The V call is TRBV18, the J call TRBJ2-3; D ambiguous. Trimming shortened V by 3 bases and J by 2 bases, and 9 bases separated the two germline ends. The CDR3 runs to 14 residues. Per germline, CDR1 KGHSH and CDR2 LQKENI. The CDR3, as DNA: TGTGCCAGCTCACCGAGGCGTCCCACAGATACGCAGTATTTT. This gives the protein CASSPRRPTDTQYF.

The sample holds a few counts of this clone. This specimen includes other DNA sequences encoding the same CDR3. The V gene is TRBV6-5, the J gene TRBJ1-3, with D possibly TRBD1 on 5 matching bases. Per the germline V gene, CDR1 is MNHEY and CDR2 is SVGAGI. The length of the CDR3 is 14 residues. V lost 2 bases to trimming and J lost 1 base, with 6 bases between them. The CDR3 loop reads CASSYGGSGNTIYF. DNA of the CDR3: TGTGCCAGCAGTTACGGGGGGTCTGGAAACACCATATATTTT.

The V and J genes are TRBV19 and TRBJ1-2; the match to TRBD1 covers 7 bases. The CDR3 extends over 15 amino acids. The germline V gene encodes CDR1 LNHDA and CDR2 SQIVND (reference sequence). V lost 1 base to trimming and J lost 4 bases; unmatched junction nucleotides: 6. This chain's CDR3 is CASSIGLGQTYGYTF. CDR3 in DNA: TGTGCCAGTAGTATAGGATTGGGACAGACCTATGGCTACACCTTC.

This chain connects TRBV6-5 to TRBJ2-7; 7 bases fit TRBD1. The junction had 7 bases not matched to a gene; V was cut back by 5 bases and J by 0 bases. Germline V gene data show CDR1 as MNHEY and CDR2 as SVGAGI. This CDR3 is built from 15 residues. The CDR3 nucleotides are TGTGCCAGCAGTGGATCCGGGACAGACTCCTACGAGCAGTACTTC. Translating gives CASSGSGTDSYEQYF.

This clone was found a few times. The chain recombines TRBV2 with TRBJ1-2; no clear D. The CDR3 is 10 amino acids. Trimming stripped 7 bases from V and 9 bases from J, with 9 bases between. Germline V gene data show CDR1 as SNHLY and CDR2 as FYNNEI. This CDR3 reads CASNQLSYTF. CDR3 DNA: TGTGCCAGCAATCAGTTGAGCTACACCTTC.

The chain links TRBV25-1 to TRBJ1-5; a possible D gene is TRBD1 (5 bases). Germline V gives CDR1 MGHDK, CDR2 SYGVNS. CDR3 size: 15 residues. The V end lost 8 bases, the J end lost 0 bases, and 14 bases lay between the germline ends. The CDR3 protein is CASGPTGYSNQPQHF. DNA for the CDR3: TGTGCCAGCGGGCCTACAGGTTATAGCAATCAGCCCCAGCATTTT.

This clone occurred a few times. The CDR3 DNA reads as TGTGCCAGCAGAAGGTCGGGGGGAGTGTCAGAGACCCAGTACTTC. Translation gives CASRRSGGVSETQYF. V usage is TRBV7-2 and J usage is TRBJ2-5, with 7 positions matching TRBD2. The V and J ends lost 6 bases and 4 bases, in that order; junction bases with no gene match: 11. This CDR3 region has 15 residues. Germline V gene lookup returns CDR1 SGHTA and CDR2 FQGNSA.

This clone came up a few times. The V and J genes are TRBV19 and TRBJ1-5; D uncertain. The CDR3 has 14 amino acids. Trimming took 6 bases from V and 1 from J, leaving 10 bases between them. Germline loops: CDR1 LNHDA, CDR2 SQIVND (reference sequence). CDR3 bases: TGTGCCAGTAGGCCGGGGAGAAGCAATCAGCCCCAGCATTTT. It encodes CASRPGRSNQPQHF.

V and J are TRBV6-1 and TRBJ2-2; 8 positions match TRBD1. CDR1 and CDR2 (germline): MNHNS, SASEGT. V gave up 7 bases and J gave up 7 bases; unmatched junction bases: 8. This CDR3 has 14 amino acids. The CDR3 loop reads CASMPGGLVGELFF. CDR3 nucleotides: TGTGCCAGCATGCCAGGGGGCTTAGTCGGGGAGCTGTTTTTT.

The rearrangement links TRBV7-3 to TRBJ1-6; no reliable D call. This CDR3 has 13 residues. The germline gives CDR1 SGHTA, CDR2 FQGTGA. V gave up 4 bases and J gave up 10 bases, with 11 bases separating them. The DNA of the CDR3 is TGTGCCAGCAGCTCCGGACTAGCCTCACCCCTCCACTTT. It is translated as CASSSGLASPLHF.

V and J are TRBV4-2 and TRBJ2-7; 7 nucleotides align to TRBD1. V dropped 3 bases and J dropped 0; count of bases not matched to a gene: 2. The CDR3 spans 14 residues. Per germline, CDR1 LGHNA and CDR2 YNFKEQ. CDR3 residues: CASSQGTASYEQYF. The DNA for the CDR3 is TGTGCCAGCAGCCAGGGGACAGCCTCCTACGAGCAGTACTTC.

The chain's CDR3 is CASSSSGSSYNEQFF. The CDR3 DNA reads TGTGCCAGCAGTTCTAGCGGCAGCTCCTACAATGAGCAGTTCTTC. The chain has TRBV28 and TRBJ2-1; 7 nucleotides agree with TRBD2. This CDR3 contains 15 residues. V gave up 4 bases and J gave up 0 bases; unmatched junction bases: 3. In germline, CDR1 is MDHEN, CDR2 SYDVKM.

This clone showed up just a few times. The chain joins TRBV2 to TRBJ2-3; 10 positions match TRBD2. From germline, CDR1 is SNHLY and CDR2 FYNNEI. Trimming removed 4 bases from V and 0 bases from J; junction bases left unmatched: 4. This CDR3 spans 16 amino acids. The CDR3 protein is CASSGASGRSTDTQYF. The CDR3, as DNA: TGTGCCAGCAGTGGGGCTAGCGGGAGAAGCACAGATACGCAGTATTTT. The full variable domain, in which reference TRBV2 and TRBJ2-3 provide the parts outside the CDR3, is EPEVTQTPSHQVTQMGQEVILRCVPISNHLYFYWYRQILGQKVEFLVSFYNNEISEKSEIFDDQFSVERPDGSNFTLKIRSTKLEDSAMYFCASSGASGRSTDTQYFGPGTRLTVL.

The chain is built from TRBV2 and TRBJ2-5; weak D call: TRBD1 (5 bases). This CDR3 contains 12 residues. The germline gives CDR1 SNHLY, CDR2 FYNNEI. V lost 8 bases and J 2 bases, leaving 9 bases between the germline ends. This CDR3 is CASDRRQETQYF. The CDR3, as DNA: TGTGCCAGCGACAGACGTCAAGAGACCCAGTACTTC.

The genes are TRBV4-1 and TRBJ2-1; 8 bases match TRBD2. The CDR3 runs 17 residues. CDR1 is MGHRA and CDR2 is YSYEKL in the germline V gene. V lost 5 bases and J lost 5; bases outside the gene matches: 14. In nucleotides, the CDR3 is TGCGCCAGCAGCTCCCGAGGAAGCGGGAGAGTAGACAATGAGCAGTTCTTC. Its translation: CASSSRGSGRVDNEQFF.

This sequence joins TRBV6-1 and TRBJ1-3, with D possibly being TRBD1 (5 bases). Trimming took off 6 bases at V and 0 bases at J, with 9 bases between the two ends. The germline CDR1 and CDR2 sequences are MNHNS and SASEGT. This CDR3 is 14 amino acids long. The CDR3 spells CASRETDSGNTIYF. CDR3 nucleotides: TGTGCCAGCAGGGAGACAGACTCTGGAAACACCATATATTTT.

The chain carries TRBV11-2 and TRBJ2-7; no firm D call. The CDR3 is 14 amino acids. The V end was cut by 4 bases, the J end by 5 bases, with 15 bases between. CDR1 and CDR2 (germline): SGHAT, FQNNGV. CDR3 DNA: TGTGCCAGCAGCTCCCCTCGTATGGGCAACGAGCAGTACTTC. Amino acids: CASSSPRMGNEQYF.

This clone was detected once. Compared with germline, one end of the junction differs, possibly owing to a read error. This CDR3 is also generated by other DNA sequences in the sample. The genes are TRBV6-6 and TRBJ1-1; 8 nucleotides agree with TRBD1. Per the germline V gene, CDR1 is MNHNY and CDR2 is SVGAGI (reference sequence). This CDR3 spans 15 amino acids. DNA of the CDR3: TGCGCCAGCAGCCTAACAGGGGGGAGGGACACTGAAGCTTTCTTT. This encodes CASSLTGGRDTEAFF.

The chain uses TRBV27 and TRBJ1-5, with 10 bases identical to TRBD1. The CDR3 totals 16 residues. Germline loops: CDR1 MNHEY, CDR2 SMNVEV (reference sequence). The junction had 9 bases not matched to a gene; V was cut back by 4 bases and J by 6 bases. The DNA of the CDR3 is TGTGCCAGCAGTTCGCGACAGGGGGCTTCGTTTCAGCCCCAGCATTTT. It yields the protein CASSSRQGASFQPQHF.

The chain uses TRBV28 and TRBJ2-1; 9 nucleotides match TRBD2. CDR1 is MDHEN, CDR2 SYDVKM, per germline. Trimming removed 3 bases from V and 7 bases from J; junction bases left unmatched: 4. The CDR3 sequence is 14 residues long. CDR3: CASSLTSGLNEQFF. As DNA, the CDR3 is TGTGCCAGCAGTTTGACTAGCGGTCTGAATGAGCAGTTCTTC.

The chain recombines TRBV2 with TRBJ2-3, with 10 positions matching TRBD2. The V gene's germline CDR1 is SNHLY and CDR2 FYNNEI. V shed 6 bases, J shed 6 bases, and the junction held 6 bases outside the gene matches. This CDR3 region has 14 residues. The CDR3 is CASRAGLAVDTQYF. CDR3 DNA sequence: TGTGCCAGCAGAGCCGGACTAGCGGTGGATACGCAGTATTTT. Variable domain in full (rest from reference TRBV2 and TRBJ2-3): EPEVTQTPSHQVTQMGQEVILRCVPISNHLYFYWYRQILGQKVEFLVSFYNNEISEKSEIFDDQFSVERPDGSNFTLKIRSTKLEDSAMYFCASRAGLAVDTQYFGPGTRLTVL.

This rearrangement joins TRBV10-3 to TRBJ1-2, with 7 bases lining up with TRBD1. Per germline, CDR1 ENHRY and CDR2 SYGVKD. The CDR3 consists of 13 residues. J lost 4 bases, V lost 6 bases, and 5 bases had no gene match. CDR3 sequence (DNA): TGTGCCATCAGGACTCAGGGGGTCTATGGCTACACCTTC. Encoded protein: CAIRTQGVYGYTF.

The DNA for the CDR3 is TGTGCCATCAGCATGGGGCGGACAAGGTGGTTACAAGAGACCCAGTACTTC. Encoded protein: CAISMGRTRWLQETQYF. The V and J genes are TRBV10-3 and TRBJ2-5; maybe TRBD1 (5 bases). V was cut by 6 bases and J by 2 bases, with 22 bases left in between. The CDR3 is made up of 17 amino acids. The germline gives CDR1 ENHRY, CDR2 SYGVKD.